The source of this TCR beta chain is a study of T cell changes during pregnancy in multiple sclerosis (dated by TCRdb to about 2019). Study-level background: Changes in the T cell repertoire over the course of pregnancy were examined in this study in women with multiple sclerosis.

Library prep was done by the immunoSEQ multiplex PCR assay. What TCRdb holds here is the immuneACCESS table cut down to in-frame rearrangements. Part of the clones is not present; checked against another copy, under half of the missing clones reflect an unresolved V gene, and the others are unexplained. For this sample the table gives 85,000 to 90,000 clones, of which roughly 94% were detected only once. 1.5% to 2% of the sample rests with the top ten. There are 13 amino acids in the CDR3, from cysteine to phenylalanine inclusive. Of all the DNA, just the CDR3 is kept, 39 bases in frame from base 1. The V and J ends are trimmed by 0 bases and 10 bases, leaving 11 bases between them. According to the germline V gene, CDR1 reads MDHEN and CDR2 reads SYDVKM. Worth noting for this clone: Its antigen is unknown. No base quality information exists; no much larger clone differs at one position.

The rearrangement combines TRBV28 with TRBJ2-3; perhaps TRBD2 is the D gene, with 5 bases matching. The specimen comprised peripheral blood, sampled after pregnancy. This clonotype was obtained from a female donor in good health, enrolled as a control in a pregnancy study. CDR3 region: CASSLWPVDSQYF. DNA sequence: TGTGCCAGCAGTTTATGGCCCGTGGACTCGCAGTATTTT.